Included here is one T cell receptor (beta chain) sequence, with context. The data were obtained in a study of shared clonotypes between healthy human individuals. Study-level background: Ranging from 18 to 49 in age, donors were two women and a few men.

The input for sorted-subset replicate PCRs was around 200 ng DNA, 25,000 to 30,000 T cell genomes. In the original processing: ImmunoSEQ yielded junction-only sequences lacking quality scores, so filtering differed. TCRdb's copy holds only in-frame clones and misses some; the assay was immunoSEQ multiplex PCR. V and J calls and clone size are those listed in that table; D and trimming were worked out from the DNA. The sample contains about 2.5 million clones, approximately 90% of which appear only once. The healthy adult donors were HIV-negative and reported no recent acute infections or vaccinations. The CDR3 consists of 16 residues. Germline assignment: CDR1 KGHSH and CDR2 LQKENI. The V and J ends lost 4 bases and 5 bases, in that order; junction bases with no gene match: 8.

The chain uses TRBV18 and TRBJ2-5, with TRBD1 identical over 12 bases. The sequenced material came from naive CD4+ T cells from PBMCs. Sample subset: CD45RA+ positively selected. This receptor was identified in a man younger than 35 in good health. Some clones in this sample may be carry-over from other donors' samples. The chain's CDR3 is CASSLPGTGGSETQYF. The CDR3, as DNA: TGTGCCAGCTCACTCCCAGGGACAGGGGGCTCGGAGACCCAGTACTTC.